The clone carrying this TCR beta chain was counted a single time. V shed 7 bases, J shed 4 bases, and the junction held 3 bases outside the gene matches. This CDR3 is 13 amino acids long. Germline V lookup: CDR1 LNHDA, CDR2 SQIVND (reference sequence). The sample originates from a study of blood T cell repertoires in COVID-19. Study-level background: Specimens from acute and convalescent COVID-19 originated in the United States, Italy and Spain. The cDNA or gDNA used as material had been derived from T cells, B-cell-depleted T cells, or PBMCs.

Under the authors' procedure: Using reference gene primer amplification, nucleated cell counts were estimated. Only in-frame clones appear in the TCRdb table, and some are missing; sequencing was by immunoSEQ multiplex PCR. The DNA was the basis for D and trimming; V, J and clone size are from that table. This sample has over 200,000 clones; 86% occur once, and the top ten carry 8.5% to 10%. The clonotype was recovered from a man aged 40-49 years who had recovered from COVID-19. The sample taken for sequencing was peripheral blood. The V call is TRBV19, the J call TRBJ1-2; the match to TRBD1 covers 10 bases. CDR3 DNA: TGTGCCAGTAAGACAGGGGGCACCTATGGCTACACCTTC. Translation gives CASKTGGTYGYTF.